The source of this T cell receptor beta chain is a study of blood T cells in healthy people across ages. This clonotype has just one count. The V gene end was trimmed by 0 bases and the J gene end by 8 bases; junction bases not matched to a gene: 8. This CDR3 is 14 amino acids long. Germline V gene lookup returns CDR1 DFQATT and CDR2 SNEGSKA (reference sequence). Using a J-beta primer mix together with a sample-barcoded 5' primer, a second PCR was run for roughly 6 to 12 cycles. TCRdb recomputed calls from the 5' RACE reads with MiXCR, one row per CDR3 protein. The sample lists around 1,500,000 distinct CDR3 sequences; about 40% were seen once.

This chain joins TRBV20-1 and TRBJ1-2, with 8 bases matching TRBD1. The sequence was obtained from a woman under 30 in good health. Specimen: blood. DNA of the CDR3: TGCAGTGCTAGAGAACGGACAGGGTCTGGAGGCTACACCTTC. Its translation: CSARERTGSGGYTF.